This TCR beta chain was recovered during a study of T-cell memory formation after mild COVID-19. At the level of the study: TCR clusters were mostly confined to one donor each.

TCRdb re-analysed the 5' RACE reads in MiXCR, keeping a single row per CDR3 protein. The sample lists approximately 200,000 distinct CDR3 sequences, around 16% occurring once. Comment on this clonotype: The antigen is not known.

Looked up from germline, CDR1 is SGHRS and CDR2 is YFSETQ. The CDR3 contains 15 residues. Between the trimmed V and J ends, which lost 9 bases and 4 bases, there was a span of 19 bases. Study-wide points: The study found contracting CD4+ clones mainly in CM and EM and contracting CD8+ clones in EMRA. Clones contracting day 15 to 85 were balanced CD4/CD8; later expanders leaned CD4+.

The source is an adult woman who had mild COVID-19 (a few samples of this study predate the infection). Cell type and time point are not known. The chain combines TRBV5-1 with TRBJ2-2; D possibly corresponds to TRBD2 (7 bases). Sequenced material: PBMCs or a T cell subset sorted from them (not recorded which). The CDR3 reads CATLPGGDSTGELFF. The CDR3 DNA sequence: TGCGCCACCCTTCCGGGGGGCGATAGCACCGGGGAGCTGTTTTTT.